These T cell receptor beta chains were read from a single sample in a study of blood T cell repertoires in COVID-19. Using immunoSEQ multiplex PCR, the repertoire was profiled, and TCRdb retains in-frame clones only, with some absent. The sample consists of over 250,000 clones, approximately 90% of them appearing once. The sequencing sample was made of peripheral blood. The origin of the receptors is a woman between 40 and 55 years old who had recovered from COVID-19. CDR3s leave out the opening cysteine and the closing phenylalanine or tryptophan.

v_call: TRBV6-2/TRBV6-3; j_call: TRBJ1-5; cdr3_aa: ASSNTLSPQH
v_call: TRBV9; j_call: TRBJ2-1; cdr3_aa: ASSSSGGRWANNEQF
v_call: TRBV12-3/TRBV12-4; j_call: TRBJ1-2; cdr3_aa: AGRGDYGYT
v_call: TRBV19; j_call: TRBJ1-2; cdr3_aa: ASIRQGRGYGYT
v_call: TRBV2; j_call: TRBJ2-1; cdr3_aa: ASPGRRGNGEQF
v_call: TRBV6-2/TRBV6-3; j_call: TRBJ2-4; cdr3_aa: ASSYSIGLAALY
v_call: TRBV18; j_call: TRBJ1-1; cdr3_aa: ASSWGGPNTEAF
v_call: TRBV14; j_call: TRBJ2-1; cdr3_aa: ASSPYRLAGWLGYNEQF
v_call: TRBV18; j_call: TRBJ1-1; cdr3_aa: ASSPGRTEAF
v_call: TRBV3-1/TRBV3-2; j_call: TRBJ2-1; cdr3_aa: ASSQGRVVEQF
v_call: TRBV5-1; j_call: TRBJ2-1; cdr3_aa: ASSPWGQGDNEQF
v_call: TRBV9; j_call: TRBJ1-2; cdr3_aa: ASSPYREAQGAGYGYT
v_call: TRBV18; j_call: TRBJ1-4; cdr3_aa: ASSPGFQGKGEKLF
v_call: TRBV5-6; j_call: TRBJ1-6; cdr3_aa: ASSPSSPGDSPLH
v_call: TRBV27; j_call: TRBJ2-3; cdr3_aa: ASQGGHQRTGRSTDTQY
v_call: TRBV9; j_call: TRBJ2-5; cdr3_aa: ASSVGGSGPQETQY
v_call: TRBV2; j_call: TRBJ1-1; cdr3_aa: ASSRGVGTEAF
v_call: TRBV5-6; j_call: TRBJ2-2; cdr3_aa: ASSLGGVTGELF
v_call: TRBV20-1; j_call: TRBJ1-1; cdr3_aa: SASPGQGVLLNTEAF
v_call: TRBV6-6; j_call: TRBJ1-3; cdr3_aa: ATGWWDTIY
v_call: TRBV27; j_call: TRBJ1-1; cdr3_aa: ASSLGRLNTEAF
v_call: TRBV4-1; j_call: TRBJ1-3; cdr3_aa: ASSQETPGSSGNTIY
v_call: TRBV6-6; j_call: TRBJ2-1; cdr3_aa: ASRTSASYNEQF
v_call: TRBV25-1; j_call: TRBJ1-2; cdr3_aa: ATRGTNYGYT
v_call: TRBV30; j_call: TRBJ1-3; cdr3_aa: AWSVWDRVGNTIY
v_call: TRBV2; j_call: TRBJ2-1; cdr3_aa: ANQPGPNEQF
v_call: TRBV6-6; j_call: TRBJ1-4; cdr3_aa: ASSGTGGAGEEKLF
v_call: TRBV3-1/TRBV3-2; j_call: TRBJ2-3; cdr3_aa: ASSQGTLGAPDTQY
v_call: TRBV5-1; j_call: TRBJ1-3; cdr3_aa: ASSSPDRDVSGNTIY
v_call: TRBV27; j_call: TRBJ2-2; cdr3_aa: ASSSGDGPTGELF
v_call: TRBV30; j_call: TRBJ2-7; cdr3_aa: AWSGSGRAFEQY
v_call: TRBV21-1; j_call: TRBJ1-5; cdr3_aa: ASKSGQLPNQPQH
v_call: TRBV21-1; j_call: TRBJ1-5; cdr3_aa: ARLPRAGGPGQPQH
v_call: TRBV6-2/TRBV6-3; j_call: TRBJ1-2; cdr3_aa: ASSKGQGDGYT
v_call: TRBV6-4; j_call: TRBJ2-1; cdr3_aa: ASSALTSGVYNEQF
v_call: TRBV10-3; j_call: TRBJ2-7; cdr3_aa: AISALSATYEQY
v_call: TRBV30; j_call: TRBJ1-2; cdr3_aa: AWNIPGLGYT
v_call: TRBV7-9; j_call: TRBJ2-7; cdr3_aa: ASSLGTGPGVDGQY
v_call: TRBV5-1; j_call: TRBJ2-5; cdr3_aa: ASSLGDLAGETQY
v_call: TRBV9; j_call: TRBJ1-1; cdr3_aa: ASSGRGTEAF
v_call: TRBV18; j_call: TRBJ1-6; cdr3_aa: ASSWDGSSYNSPLH
v_call: TRBV7-8; j_call: TRBJ2-1; cdr3_aa: ASSPGGYEQF
v_call: TRBV4-1; j_call: TRBJ1-2; cdr3_aa: ASSPQQGPYGYT
v_call: TRBV19; j_call: TRBJ1-5; cdr3_aa: ASSAHRENQPQH